This TCR beta chain originates from a study of T cell changes during pregnancy in multiple sclerosis. This CDR3 comprises 14 residues. TCRdb's table, derived via immunoSEQ multiplex PCR, lists solely in-frame clones and lacks some. The table lists under 55,000 clones, 91% of them singletons. The receptor was isolated from a female donor with multiple sclerosis, enrolled in a pregnancy study. The chain recombines TRBV21-1 with TRBJ1-2; TRBD1 is the table's D call, not checked against the DNA. TRBV21-1 is marked as a pseudogene. The input for sequencing was CD8+ T cells from peripheral blood mononuclear cells, taken after pregnancy. This chain's CDR3 is CASSKDSSNYGYTF. The CDR3 nucleotides read TGTGCCAGCAGCAAAGACAGCAGCAACTATGGCTACACCTTC.